This T cell receptor beta chain was captured by sequencing in a study of radiotherapy plus CTLA-4 blockade in lung cancer. Findings and caveats of the study: Blood saw expansion of tumor-derived TCR clones after radiotherapy plus ipilimumab.

Alongside CTLA-4 blockade with ipilimumab, patients with chemo-refractory metastatic non-small-cell lung cancer received focal radiation. The assay was immunoSEQ multiplex PCR, and TCRdb's table has in-frame clones only and misses some. This table holds some 78,000 clones, around 85% found once. This clone was seen only a few times. Its antigen is not identified. This sample comprised peripheral blood, obtained from a patient treated with radiotherapy plus ipilimumab. The receptor comes from a human donor with non-small cell lung cancer who had a partial response to radiotherapy plus ipilimumab.

The CDR3 DNA reads as TGTGCCAGCAGCTTGGTGGACAGGCTCTCTGGAAACACCATATATTTT. Translated, it gives CASSLVDRLSGNTIYF. The chain joins TRBV5-8 to TRBJ1-3, with 7 bases matching TRBD1. The CDR3 is 16 amino acids. V was clipped by 0 bases and J by 0 bases; unmatched bases: 3. CDR1 SGHTS and CDR2 YDEGEE come from the germline V gene.